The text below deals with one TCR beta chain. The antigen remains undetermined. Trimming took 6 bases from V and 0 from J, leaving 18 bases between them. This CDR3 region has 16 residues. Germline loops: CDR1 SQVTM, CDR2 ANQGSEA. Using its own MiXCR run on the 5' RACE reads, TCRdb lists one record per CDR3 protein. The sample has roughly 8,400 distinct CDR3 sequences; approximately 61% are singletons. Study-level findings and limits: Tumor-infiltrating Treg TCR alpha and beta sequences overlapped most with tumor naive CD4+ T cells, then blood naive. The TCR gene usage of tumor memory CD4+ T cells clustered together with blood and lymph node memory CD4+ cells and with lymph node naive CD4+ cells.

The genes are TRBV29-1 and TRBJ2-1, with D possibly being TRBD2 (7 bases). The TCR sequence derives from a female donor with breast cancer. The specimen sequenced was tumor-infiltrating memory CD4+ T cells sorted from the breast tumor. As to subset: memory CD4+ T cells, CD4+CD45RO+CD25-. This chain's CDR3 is CSVRVMGGHSYNEQFF. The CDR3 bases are TGCAGCGTCCGCGTGATGGGGGGGCACTCCTACAATGAGCAGTTCTTC.